This T cell receptor (beta chain) derives from a study of OX40 agonist ivuxolimab in advanced cancers. Study details: There were three patients with partial responses, one having hepatocellular carcinoma and two cutaneous melanoma.

General study results and limits: In general, CD8+ T cells held more expanded clones than CD4+ did, on average. Which antigen the expanded peripheral T cells recognized is unknown.

Turning to this clone: Antigen: not known.

CDR1 and CDR2 (germline): SGHTS, YDEGEE. V was clipped by 4 bases and J by 8 bases; unmatched bases: 11. The CDR3 loop spans 15 amino acids. The repertoire was sequenced with immunoSEQ multiplex PCR; TCRdb's copy has only in-frame clones and lacks some. The sample gives 12,000 to 15,000 clones, over 60% of which show up once; more than 30% is in the top ten. The TCR originated in an adult with an advanced solid tumor such as melanoma, head and neck, liver or kidney cancer. Sequenced here: CD4+ or CD8+ T cells sorted from blood, sampled in a trial of the OX40 agonist ivuxolimab. The chain has TRBV5-8 and TRBJ2-1; 8 bases map to TRBD1. Here the CDR3 DNA reads TGTGCCAGCAGCCGGTCCCGGGACAGGTCCCATGAGCAGTTCTTC. Its protein is CASSRSRDRSHEQFF.